The present TCR beta chain was sequenced within a study of shared clonotypes between healthy human individuals. Assay execution took place at the deep level. The data were produced by immunoSEQ multiplex PCR, yet TCRdb's version contains in-frame clones alone and is incomplete. The repertoire has roughly 1,100,000 clones, approximately 68% of them found once; the top ten carry about 1.5%. This clone was observed once. Its antigen remains unidentified. Study-level results: The study found about 5% of naive CD4 clonotypes shared across several donors. Estimated richness values were generally larger in naive subsets than in memory subsets. Genetic and exposure-history diversity was limited by the few donors.

V lost 6 bases and J lost 1; bases outside the gene matches: 2. Germline CDR1 and CDR2: ENHRY and SYGVKD. The CDR3 consists of 14 residues. The rearrangement uses TRBV10-3 and TRBJ1-2, with TRBD1 matching over 10 bases. Sample: memory CD4+ T cells sorted from blood. As to subset: CD45RA-negative fraction. The TCR was taken from a man younger than 35 in good health. The CDR3 protein is CAIRGDRGNYGYTF. CDR3 DNA sequence: TGTGCCATCAGGGGGGACAGGGGTAACTATGGCTACACCTTC.